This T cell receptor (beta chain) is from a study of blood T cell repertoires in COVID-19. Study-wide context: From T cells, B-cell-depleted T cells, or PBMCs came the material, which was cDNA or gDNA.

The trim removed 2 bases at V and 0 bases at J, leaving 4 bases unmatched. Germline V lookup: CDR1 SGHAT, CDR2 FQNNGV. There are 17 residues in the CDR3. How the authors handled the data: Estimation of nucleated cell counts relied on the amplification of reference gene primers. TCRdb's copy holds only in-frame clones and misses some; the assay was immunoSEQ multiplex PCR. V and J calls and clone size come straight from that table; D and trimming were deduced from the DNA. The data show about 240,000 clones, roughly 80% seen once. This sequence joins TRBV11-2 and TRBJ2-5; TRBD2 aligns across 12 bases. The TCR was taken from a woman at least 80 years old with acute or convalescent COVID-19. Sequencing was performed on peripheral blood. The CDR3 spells CASSLRGLAGNQETQYF. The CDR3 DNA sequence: TGTGCCAGCAGCTTACGCGGACTAGCGGGGAACCAAGAGACCCAGTACTTC.